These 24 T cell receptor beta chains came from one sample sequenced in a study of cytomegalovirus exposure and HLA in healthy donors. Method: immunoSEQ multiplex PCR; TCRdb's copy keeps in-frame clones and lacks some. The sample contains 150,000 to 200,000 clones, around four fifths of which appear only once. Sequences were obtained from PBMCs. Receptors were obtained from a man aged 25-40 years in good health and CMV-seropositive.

CDR3: CASSLAQGRGGYTF. CDR3 DNA sequence: TGTGCCAGCAGCTTGGCACAGGGGCGGGGTGGCTACACCTTC. This chain connects TRBV5-5 to TRBJ1-2, with 7 nucleotides matching TRBD1. Germline assignment: CDR1 SGHKS and CDR2 YYEKEE (reference sequence). The CDR3 is 14 residues long. Trimming at V came to 0 bases and at J to 7 bases, leaving 6 bases not matched to a gene.

The CDR3 DNA is TGTGCCAGCAGCTTAGGGAGGCAGGCTTATGGCTACACCTTC. As protein: CASSLGRQAYGYTF. V is TRBV7-9 and J is TRBJ1-2; D unclear. The germline V and J ends were trimmed by 1 base and 5 bases, with 11 bases remaining between them. Germline-derived CDR1 and CDR2 are SEHNR and FQNEAQ (reference sequence). This CDR3 contains 14 residues.

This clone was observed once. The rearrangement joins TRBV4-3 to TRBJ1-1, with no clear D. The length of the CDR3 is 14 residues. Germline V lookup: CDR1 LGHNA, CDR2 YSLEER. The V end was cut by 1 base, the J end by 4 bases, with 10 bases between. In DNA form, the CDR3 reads TGCGCCAGCAGCCAAGTGGAGGGTTCCACTGAAGCTTTCTTT. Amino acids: CASSQVEGSTEAFF.

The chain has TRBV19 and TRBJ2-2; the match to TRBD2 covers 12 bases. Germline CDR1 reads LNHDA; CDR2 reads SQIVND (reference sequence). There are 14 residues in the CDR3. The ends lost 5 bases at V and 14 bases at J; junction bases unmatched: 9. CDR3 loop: CASSPQTSGGTLFF. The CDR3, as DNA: TGTGCCAGTAGTCCCCAGACTAGCGGGGGTACCCTGTTTTTT.

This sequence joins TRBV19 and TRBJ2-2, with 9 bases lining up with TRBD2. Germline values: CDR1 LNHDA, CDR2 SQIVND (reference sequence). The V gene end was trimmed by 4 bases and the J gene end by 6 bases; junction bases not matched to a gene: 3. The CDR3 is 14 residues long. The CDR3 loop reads CASSTRGGAGELFF. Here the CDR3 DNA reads TGTGCCAGTAGTACCCGCGGGGGGGCCGGGGAGCTGTTTTTT.

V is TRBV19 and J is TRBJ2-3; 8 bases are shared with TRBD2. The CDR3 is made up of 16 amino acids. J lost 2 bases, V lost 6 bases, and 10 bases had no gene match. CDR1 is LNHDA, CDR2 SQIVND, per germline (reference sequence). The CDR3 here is CASSLRAGVLTDTQYF. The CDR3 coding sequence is TGTGCCAGTAGCCTGAGAGCGGGGGTCCTCACAGATACGCAGTATTTT.

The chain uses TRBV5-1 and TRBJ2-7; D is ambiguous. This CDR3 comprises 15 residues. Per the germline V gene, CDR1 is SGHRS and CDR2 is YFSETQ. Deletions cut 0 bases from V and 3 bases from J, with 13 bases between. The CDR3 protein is CASSLGPEPGYEQYF. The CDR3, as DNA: TGCGCCAGCAGCTTGGGGCCGGAGCCCGGCTACGAGCAGTACTTC. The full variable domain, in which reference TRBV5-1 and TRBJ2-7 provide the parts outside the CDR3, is KAGVTQTPRYLIKTRGQQVTLSCSPISGHRSVSWYQQTPGQGLQFLFEYFSETQRNKGNFPGRFSGRQFSNSRSEMNVSTLELGDSALYLCASSLGPEPGYEQYFGPGTRLTVT.

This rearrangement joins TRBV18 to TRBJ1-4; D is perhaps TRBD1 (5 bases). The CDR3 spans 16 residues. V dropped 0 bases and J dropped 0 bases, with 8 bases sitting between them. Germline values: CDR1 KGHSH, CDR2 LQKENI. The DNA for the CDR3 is TGTGCCAGCTCACCACCCGGGGGACCAACTAATGAAAAACTGTTTTTT. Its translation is CASSPPGGPTNEKLFF. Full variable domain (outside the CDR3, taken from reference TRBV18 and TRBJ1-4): NAGVMQNPRHLVRRRGQEARLRCSPMKGHSHVYWYRQLPEEGLKFMVYLQKENIIDESGMPKERFSAEFPKEGPSILRIQQVVRGDSAAYFCASSPPGGPTNEKLFFGSGTQLSVL.

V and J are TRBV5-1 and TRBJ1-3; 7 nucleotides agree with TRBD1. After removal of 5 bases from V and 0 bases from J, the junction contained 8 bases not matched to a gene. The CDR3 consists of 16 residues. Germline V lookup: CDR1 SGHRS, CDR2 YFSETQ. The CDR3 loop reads CASSSDRALSGNTIYF. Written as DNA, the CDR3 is TGCGCCAGCAGTTCAGACAGGGCGCTCTCTGGAAACACCATATATTTT.

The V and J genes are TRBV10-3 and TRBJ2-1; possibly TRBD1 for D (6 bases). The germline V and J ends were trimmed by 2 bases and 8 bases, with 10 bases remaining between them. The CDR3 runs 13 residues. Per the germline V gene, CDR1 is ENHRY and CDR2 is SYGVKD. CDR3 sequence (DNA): TGTGCCATCAGTGAGCCCGACAGGTATGAGCAGTTCTTC. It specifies CAISEPDRYEQFF.

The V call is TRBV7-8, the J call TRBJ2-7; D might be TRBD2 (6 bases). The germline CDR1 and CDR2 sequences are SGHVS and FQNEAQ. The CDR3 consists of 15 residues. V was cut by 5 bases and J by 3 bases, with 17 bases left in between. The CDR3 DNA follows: TGTGCCAGCAGCCTGGGAGCGGGTCTAATCTACGAGCAGTACTTC. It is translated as CASSLGAGLIYEQYF.

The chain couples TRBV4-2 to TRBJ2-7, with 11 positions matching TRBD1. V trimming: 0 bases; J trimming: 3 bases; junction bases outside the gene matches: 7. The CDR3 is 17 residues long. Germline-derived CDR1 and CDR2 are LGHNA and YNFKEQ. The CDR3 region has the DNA TGTGCCAGCAGCCAAGAATGGACAGGGGGCGCGTACTACGAGCAGTACTTC. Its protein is CASSQEWTGGAYYEQYF.

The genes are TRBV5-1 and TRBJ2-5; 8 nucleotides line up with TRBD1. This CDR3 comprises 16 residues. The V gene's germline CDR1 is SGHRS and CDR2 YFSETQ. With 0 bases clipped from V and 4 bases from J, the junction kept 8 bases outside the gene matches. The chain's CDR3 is CASSLGAGGASETQYF. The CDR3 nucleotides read TGCGCCAGCAGCTTGGGTGCAGGGGGCGCGTCAGAGACCCAGTACTTC.

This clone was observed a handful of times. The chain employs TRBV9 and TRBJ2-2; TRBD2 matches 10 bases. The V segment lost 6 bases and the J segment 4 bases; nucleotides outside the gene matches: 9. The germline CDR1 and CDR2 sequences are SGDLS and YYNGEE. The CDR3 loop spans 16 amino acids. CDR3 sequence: CASTTSGASSTGELFF. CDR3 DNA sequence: TGTGCCAGCACTACTAGCGGGGCCTCTAGCACCGGGGAGCTGTTTTTT.

Here the CDR3 DNA reads TGTGCCAGCAGTTACGGGACAACAGCTAACAATGAGCAGTTCTTC. Its protein product is CASSYGTTANNEQFF. The V and J genes are TRBV6-5 and TRBJ2-1, with a weak D call TRBD1 (6 bases). V shed 2 bases and J shed 5 bases, with 13 bases lying between them. Germline values: CDR1 MNHEY, CDR2 SVGAGI. This CDR3 contains 15 residues.

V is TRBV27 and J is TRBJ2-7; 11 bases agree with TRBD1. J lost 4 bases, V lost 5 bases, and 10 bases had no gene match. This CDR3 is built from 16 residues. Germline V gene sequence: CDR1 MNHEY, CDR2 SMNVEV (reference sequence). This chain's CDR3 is CASSIIPGQGVYEQYF. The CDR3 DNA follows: TGTGCCAGCAGTATCATACCGGGACAGGGGGTATACGAGCAGTACTTC.

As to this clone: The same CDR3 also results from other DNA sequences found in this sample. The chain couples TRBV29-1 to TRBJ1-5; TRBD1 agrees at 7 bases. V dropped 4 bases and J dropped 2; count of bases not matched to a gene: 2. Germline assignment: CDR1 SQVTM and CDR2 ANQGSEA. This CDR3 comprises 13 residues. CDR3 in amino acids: CSVGQGGNQPQHF. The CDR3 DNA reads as TGCAGCGTTGGACAGGGTGGCAATCAGCCCCAGCATTTT.

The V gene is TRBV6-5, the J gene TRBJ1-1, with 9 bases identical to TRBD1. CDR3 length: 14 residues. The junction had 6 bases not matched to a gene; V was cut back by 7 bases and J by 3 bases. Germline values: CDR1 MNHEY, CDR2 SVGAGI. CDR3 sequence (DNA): TGTGCCAGCAACCTGGACAGGGGCCACACTGAAGCTTTCTTT. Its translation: CASNLDRGHTEAFF.

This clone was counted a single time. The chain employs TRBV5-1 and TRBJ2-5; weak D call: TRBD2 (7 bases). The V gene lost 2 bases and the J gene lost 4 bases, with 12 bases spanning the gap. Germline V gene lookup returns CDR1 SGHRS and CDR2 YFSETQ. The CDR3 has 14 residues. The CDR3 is CASSFGGGGETQYF. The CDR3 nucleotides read TGCGCCAGCAGCTTTGGGGGGGGCGGAGAGACCCAGTACTTC. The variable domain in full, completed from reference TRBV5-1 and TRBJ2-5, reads KAGVTQTPRYLIKTRGQQVTLSCSPISGHRSVSWYQQTPGQGLQFLFEYFSETQRNKGNFPGRFSGRQFSNSRSEMNVSTLELGDSALYLCASSFGGGGETQYFGPGTRLLVL.

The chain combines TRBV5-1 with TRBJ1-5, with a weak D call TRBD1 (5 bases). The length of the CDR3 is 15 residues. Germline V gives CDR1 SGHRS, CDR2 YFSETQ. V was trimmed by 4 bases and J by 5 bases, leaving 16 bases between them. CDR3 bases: TGCGCCAGCAGCCTGGAGGGGCGGGGGGATCAGCCCCAGCATTTT. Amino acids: CASSLEGRGDQPQHF.

CDR3 coding DNA: TGTGCCAGCAGGTCAGGGGGCTCTGGAAACACCATATATTTT. Its translation: CASRSGGSGNTIYF. The V gene is TRBV27, the J gene TRBJ1-3; 7 bases match TRBD1. Trimming at V came to 6 bases and at J to 0 bases, leaving 2 bases not matched to a gene. CDR1 and CDR2 from the germline V gene are MNHEY and SMNVEV (reference sequence). There are 14 residues in the CDR3.

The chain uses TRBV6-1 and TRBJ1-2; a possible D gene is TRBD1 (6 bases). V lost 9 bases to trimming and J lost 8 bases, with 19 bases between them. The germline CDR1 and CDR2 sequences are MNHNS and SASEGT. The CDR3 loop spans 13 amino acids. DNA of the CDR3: TGTGCCAGTGGGGGCGGGGGAGGTTTGGGCTACACCTTC. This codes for CASGGGGGLGYTF.

The CDR3 coding sequence is TGCGCCAGCAGCCAAGATCTTGGCAGGGTCTCGGCCCAGCATTTT. It codes for CASSQDLGRVSAQHF. The chain employs TRBV4-3 and TRBJ1-5, with D perhaps TRBD1 (5 bases). This CDR3 region has 15 residues. Trimming left V 0 bases short and J 11 bases short, with 17 bases between. CDR1 is LGHNA and CDR2 is YSLEER in the germline V gene.

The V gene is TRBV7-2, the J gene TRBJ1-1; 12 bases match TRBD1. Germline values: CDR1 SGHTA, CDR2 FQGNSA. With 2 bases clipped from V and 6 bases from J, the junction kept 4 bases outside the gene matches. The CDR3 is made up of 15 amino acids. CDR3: CASSLLGQGAPEAFF. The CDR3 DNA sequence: TGTGCCAGCAGCTTACTGGGACAGGGGGCGCCTGAAGCTTTCTTT. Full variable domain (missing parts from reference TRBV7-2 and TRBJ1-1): GAGVSQSPSNKVTEKGKDVELRCDPISGHTALYWYRQSLGQGLEFLIYFQGNSAPDKSGLPSDRFSAERTGGSVSTLTIQRTQQEDSAVYLCASSLLGQGAPEAFFGQGTRLTVV.